The T cell receptor beta chain under discussion was sequenced for a study of blood T cell repertoires in COVID-19. The wider study: The United States, Italy and Spain supplied acute and convalescent COVID-19 samples. In each case, the material was cDNA or gDNA derived from T cells, B-cell-depleted T cells, or PBMCs.

Original handling: For nucleated cells, counts were estimated from reference gene primer amplification. Sequencing used immunoSEQ multiplex PCR; TCRdb keeps in-frame clones, though not all of them. The V and J calls and the clone size are those of that table, but D and trimming were determined from the DNA. In the table there are some 21,000 clones, 84% of which are singletons. V lost 0 bases to trimming and J lost 8 bases; unmatched junction nucleotides: 13. CDR3 length: 16 residues. Looked up from germline, CDR1 is SGDLS and CDR2 is YYNGEE. This clonotype was obtained from a man aged 40-49 years with acute or convalescent COVID-19. The V gene is TRBV9, the J gene TRBJ1-2, with TRBD1 matching over 7 bases. Sequencing input: peripheral blood. As DNA, the CDR3 is TGTGCCAGCAGCGTAGCCGGCAGGGGGAACCCTAAAGGCTACACCTTC. This sequence encodes CASSVAGRGNPKGYTF.